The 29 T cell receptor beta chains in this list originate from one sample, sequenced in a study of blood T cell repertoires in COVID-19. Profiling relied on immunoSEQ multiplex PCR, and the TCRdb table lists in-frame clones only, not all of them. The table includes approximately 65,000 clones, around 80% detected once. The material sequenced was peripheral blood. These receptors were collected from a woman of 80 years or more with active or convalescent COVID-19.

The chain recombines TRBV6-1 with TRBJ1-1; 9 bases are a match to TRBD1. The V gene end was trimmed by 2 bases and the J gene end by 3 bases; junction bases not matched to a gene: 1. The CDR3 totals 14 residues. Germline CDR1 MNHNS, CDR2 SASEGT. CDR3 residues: CASSERDRDTEAFF. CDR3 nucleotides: TGTGCCAGCAGTGAAAGGGACAGGGACACTGAAGCTTTCTTT.

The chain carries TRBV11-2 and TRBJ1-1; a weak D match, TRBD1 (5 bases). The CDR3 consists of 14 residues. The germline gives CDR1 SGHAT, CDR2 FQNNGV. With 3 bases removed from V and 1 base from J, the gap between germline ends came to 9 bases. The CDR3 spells CASSLLQANTEAFF. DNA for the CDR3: TGTGCCAGCAGCTTGTTACAGGCGAACACTGAAGCTTTCTTT.

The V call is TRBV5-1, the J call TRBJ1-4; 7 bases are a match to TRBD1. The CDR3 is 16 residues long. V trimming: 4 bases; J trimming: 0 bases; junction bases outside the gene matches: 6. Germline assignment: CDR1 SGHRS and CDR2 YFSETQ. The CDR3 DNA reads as TGCGCCAGCAGCGCCGAGGGGGCTACAACTAATGAAAAACTGTTTTTT. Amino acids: CASSAEGATTNEKLFF.

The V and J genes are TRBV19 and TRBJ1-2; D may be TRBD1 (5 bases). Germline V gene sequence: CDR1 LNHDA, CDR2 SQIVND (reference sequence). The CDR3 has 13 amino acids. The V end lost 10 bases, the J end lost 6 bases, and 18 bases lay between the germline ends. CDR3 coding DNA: TGTGCCACCGGGTCGGGGGTTCTTCATGGCTACACCTTC. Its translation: CATGSGVLHGYTF. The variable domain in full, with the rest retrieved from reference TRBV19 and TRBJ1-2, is DGGITQSPKYLFRKEGQNVTLSCEQNLNHDAMYWYRQDPGQGLRLIYYSQIVNDFQKGDIAEGYSVSREKKESFPLTVTSAQKNPTAFYLCATGSGVLHGYTFGSGTRLTVV.

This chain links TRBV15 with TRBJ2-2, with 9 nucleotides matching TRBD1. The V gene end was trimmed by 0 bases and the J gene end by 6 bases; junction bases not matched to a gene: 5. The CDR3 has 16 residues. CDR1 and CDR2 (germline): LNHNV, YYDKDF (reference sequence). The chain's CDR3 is CATSRDPRQGAGELFF. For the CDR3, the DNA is TGTGCCACCAGCAGAGATCCGCGACAGGGGGCCGGGGAGCTGTTTTTT. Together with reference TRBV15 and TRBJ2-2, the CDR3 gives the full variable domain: DAMVIQNPRYQVTQFGKPVTLSCSQTLNHNVMYWYQQKSSQAPKLLFHYYDKDFNNEADTPDNFQSRRPNTSFCFLDIRSPGLGDTAMYLCATSRDPRQGAGELFFGEGSRLTVL.

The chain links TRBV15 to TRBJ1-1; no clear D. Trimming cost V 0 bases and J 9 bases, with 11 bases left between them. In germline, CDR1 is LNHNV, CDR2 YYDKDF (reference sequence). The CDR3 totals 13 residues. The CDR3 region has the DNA TGTGCCACCAGCAGAGATCGGGGAGAGAAAGCTTTCTTT. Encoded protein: CATSRDRGEKAFF. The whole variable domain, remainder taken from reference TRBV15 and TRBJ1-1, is DAMVIQNPRYQVTQFGKPVTLSCSQTLNHNVMYWYQQKSSQAPKLLFHYYDKDFNNEADTPDNFQSRRPNTSFCFLDIRSPGLGDTAMYLCATSRDRGEKAFFGQGTRLTVV.

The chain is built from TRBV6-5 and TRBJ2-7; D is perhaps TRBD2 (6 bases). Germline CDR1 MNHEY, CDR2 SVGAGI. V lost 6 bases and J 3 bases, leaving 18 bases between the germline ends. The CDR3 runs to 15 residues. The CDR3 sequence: CASSTRGRGSYEQYF. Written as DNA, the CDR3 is TGTGCCAGCAGCACCCGAGGACGGGGGAGCTACGAGCAGTACTTC.

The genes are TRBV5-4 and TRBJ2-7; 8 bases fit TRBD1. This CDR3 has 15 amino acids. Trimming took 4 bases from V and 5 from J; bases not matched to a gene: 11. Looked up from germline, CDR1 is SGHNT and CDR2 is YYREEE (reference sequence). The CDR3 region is CASSPSRQGIDEQYF. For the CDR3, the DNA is TGTGCCAGCAGCCCTAGTCGACAGGGGATCGACGAGCAGTACTTC.

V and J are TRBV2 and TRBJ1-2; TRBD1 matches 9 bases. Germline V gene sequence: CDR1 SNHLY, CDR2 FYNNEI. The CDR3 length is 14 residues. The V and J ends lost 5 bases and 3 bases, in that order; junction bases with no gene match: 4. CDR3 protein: CASSPDRGDYGYTF. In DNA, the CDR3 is TGTGCCAGCAGTCCGGACAGGGGTGACTATGGCTACACCTTC.

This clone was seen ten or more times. DNA of the CDR3: TGCGCCAGCAGCTGGACAGGGGGCACCGGGGAGCTGTTTTTT. Translating gives CASSWTGGTGELFF. V is TRBV5-1 and J is TRBJ2-2, with TRBD1 matching over 10 bases. The ends lost 3 bases at V and 4 bases at J; junction bases unmatched: 0. The CDR3 consists of 14 residues. Germline loops: CDR1 SGHRS, CDR2 YFSETQ.

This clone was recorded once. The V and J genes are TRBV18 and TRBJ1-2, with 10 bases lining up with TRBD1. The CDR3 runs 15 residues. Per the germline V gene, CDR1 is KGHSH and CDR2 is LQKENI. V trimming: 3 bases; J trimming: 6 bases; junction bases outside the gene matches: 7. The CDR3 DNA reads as TGTGCCAGCTCACCTAGTCCCGGGACAGGGGATGGCTACACCTTC. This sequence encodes CASSPSPGTGDGYTF.

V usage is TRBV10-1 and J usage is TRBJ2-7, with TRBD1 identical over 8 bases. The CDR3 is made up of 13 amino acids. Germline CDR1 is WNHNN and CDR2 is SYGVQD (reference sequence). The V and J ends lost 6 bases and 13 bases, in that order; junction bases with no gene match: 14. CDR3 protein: CASRETLDRELYF. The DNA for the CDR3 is TGCGCCAGCAGAGAGACGCTGGACAGGGAGCTCTACTTC.

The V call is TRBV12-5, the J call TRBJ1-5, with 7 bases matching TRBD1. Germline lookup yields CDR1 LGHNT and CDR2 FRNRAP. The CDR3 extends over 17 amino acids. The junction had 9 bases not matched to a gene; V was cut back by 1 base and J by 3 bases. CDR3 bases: TGTGCTAGTGGTTTGGCTCTCACAGGGGAGAACAATCAGCCCCAGCATTTT. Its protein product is CASGLALTGENNQPQHF.

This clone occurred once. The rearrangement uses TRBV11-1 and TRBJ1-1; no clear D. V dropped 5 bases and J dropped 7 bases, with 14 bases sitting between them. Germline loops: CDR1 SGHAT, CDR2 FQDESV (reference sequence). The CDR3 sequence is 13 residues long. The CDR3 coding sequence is TGTGCCAGCAGCAGACTGCGGGATTATGAAGCTTTCTTT. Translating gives CASSRLRDYEAFF.

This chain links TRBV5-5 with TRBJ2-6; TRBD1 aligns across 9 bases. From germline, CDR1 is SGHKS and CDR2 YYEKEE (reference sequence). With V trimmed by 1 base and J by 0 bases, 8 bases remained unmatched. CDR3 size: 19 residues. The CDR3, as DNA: TGTGCCAGCAGCTTGCCGGGACAGGGTGCCTTCTCTGGGGCCAACGTCCTGACTTTC. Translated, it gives CASSLPGQGAFSGANVLTF. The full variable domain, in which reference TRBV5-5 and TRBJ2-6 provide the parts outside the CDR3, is DAGVTQSPTHLIKTRGQQVTLRCSPISGHKSVSWYQQVLGQGPQFIFQYYEKEERGRGNFPDRFSARQFPNYSSELNVNALLLGDSALYLCASSLPGQGAFSGANVLTFGAGSRLTVL.

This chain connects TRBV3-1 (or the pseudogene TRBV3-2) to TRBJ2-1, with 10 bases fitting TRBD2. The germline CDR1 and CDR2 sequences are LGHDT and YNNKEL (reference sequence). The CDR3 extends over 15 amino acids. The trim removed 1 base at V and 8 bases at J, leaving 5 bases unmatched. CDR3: CASSQGAGGRDEQFF. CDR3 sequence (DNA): TGTGCCAGCAGCCAAGGAGCGGGGGGGCGAGATGAGCAGTTCTTC.

The CDR3 sequence is CASRLTTGTEQYF. Here the CDR3 DNA reads TGTGCCAGCAGGCTAACGACTGGGACAGAGCAGTACTTC. The chain has TRBV12-3 or TRBV12-4 and TRBJ2-7, with a weak D call TRBD1 (6 bases). Trimming shortened V by 6 bases and J by 7 bases, and 16 bases separated the two germline ends. This CDR3 has 13 amino acids.

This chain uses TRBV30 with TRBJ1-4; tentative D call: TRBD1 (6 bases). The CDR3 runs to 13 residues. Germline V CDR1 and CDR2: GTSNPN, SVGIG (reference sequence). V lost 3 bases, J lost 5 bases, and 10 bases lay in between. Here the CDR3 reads CAWSRGGNEKLFF. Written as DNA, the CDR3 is TGTGCCTGGAGCAGGGGCGGGAATGAAAAACTGTTTTTT.

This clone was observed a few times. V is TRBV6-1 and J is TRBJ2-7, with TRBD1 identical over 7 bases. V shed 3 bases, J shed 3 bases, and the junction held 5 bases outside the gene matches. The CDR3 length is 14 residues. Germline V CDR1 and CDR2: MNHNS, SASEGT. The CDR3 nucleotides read TGTGCCAGCAGTGAGGGGGACAGCGTCTACGAGCAGTACTTC. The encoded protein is CASSEGDSVYEQYF.

The CDR3 loop reads CSVGQGNEKLFF. The CDR3 nucleotides are TGCAGCGTTGGACAGGGGAATGAAAAACTGTTTTTT. The rearrangement links TRBV29-1 to TRBJ1-4, with TRBD1 matching over 8 bases. The CDR3 has 12 amino acids. The germline gives CDR1 SQVTM, CDR2 ANQGSEA. V lost 4 bases, J lost 5 bases, and 0 bases stayed unmatched.

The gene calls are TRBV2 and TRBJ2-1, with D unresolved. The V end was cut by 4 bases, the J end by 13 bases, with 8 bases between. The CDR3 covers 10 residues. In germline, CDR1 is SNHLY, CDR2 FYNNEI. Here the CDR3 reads CASSAISQFF. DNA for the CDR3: TGTGCCAGCAGTGCGATAAGCCAGTTCTTC.

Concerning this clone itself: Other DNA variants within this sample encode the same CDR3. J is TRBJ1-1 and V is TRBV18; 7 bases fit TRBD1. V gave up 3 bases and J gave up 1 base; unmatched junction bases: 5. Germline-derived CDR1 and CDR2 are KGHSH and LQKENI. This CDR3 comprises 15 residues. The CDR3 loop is CASSPSGTANTEAFF. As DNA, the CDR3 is TGTGCCAGCTCACCCTCCGGGACAGCGAACACTGAAGCTTTCTTT. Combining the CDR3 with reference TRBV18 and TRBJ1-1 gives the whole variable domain NAGVMQNPRHLVRRRGQEARLRCSPMKGHSHVYWYRQLPEEGLKFMVYLQKENIIDESGMPKERFSAEFPKEGPSILRIQQVVRGDSAAYFCASSPSGTANTEAFFGQGTRLTVV.

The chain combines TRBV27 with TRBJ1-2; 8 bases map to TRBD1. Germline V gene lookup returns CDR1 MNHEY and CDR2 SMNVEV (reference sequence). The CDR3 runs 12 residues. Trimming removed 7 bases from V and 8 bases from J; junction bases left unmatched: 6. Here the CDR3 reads CASTDRVGGYTF. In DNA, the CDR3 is TGTGCCAGCACGGACAGGGTAGGGGGCTACACCTTC.

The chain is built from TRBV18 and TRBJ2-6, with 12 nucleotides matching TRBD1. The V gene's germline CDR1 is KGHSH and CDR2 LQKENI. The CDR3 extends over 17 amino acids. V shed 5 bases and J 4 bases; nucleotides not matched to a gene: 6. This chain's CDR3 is CASSTGQGARGANVLTF. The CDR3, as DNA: TGTGCCAGCTCAACGGGACAGGGGGCGAGAGGGGCCAACGTCCTGACTTTC. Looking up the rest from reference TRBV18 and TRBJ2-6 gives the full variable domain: NAGVMQNPRHLVRRRGQEARLRCSPMKGHSHVYWYRQLPEEGLKFMVYLQKENIIDESGMPKERFSAEFPKEGPSILRIQQVVRGDSAAYFCASSTGQGARGANVLTFGAGSRLTVL.

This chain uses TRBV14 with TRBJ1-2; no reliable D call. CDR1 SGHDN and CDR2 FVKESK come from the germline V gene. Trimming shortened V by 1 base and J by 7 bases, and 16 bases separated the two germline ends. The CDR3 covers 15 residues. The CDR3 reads CASSQALGGWRGYTF. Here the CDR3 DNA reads TGTGCCAGCAGCCAAGCCCTGGGAGGGTGGCGTGGCTACACCTTC. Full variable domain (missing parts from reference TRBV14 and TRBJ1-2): EAGVTQFPSHSVIEKGQTVTLRCDPISGHDNLYWYRRVMGKEIKFLLHFVKESKQDESGMPNNRFLAERTGGTYSTLKVQPAELEDSGVYFCASSQALGGWRGYTFGSGTRLTVV.

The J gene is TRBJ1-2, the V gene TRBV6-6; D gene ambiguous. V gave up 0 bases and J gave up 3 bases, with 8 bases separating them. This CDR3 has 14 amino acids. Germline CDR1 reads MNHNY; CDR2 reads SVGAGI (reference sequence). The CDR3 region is CASSYSMGDYGYTF. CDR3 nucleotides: TGTGCCAGCAGTTACTCGATGGGCGACTATGGCTACACCTTC.

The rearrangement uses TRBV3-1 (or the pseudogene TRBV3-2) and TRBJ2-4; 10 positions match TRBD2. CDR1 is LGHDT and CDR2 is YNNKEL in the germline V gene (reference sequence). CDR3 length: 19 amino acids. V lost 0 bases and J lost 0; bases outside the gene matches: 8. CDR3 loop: CASSQDSGTSVGAKNIQYF. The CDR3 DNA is TGTGCCAGCAGCCAAGATTCCGGGACTAGCGTTGGAGCCAAAAACATTCAGTACTTC.

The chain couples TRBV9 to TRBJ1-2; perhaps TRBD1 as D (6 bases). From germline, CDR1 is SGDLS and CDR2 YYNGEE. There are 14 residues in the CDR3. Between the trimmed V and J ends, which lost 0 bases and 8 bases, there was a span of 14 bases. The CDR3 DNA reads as TGTGCCAGCAGCGTAGCTACAGGGTCCCTAGGCTACACCTTC. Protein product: CASSVATGSLGYTF.

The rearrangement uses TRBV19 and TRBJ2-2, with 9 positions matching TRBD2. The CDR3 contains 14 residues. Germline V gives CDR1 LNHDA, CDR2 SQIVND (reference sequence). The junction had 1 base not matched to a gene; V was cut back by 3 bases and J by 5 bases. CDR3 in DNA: TGTGCCAGTAGTATTAGCGGGGGAACCGGGGAGCTGTTTTTT. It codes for CASSISGGTGELFF.